The TCR beta chain described here comes from a study of T cells in tuberculosis. For the study at large: T cells were selected with CD1B tetramers loaded with glucose monomycolate. IGRA-negative adolescents, IGRA-positive adolescents with latent tuberculosis and adults with active tuberculosis formed this South African cohort.

The germline V gene encodes CDR1 SGHRS and CDR2 YFSETQ. The CDR3 is 16 residues long. After removal of 4 bases from V and 4 bases from J, the junction contained 13 bases not matched to a gene. The table came from immunoSEQ multiplex PCR; TCRdb's copy has only in-frame clones and leaves some out. The data show 35,000 to 55,000 clones, roughly 96% seen once. The chain employs TRBV5-1 and TRBJ1-1, with 7 bases lining up with TRBD1. The sequencing input was PBMCs. The TCR comes from a donor between 5 and 29 years old with latent tuberculosis or without tuberculosis infection. The CDR3 DNA reads as TGCGCCAGCAGCCCACTCAGACAGGGTCGGGGCACTGAAGCTTTCTTT. Protein product: CASSPLRQGRGTEAFF.